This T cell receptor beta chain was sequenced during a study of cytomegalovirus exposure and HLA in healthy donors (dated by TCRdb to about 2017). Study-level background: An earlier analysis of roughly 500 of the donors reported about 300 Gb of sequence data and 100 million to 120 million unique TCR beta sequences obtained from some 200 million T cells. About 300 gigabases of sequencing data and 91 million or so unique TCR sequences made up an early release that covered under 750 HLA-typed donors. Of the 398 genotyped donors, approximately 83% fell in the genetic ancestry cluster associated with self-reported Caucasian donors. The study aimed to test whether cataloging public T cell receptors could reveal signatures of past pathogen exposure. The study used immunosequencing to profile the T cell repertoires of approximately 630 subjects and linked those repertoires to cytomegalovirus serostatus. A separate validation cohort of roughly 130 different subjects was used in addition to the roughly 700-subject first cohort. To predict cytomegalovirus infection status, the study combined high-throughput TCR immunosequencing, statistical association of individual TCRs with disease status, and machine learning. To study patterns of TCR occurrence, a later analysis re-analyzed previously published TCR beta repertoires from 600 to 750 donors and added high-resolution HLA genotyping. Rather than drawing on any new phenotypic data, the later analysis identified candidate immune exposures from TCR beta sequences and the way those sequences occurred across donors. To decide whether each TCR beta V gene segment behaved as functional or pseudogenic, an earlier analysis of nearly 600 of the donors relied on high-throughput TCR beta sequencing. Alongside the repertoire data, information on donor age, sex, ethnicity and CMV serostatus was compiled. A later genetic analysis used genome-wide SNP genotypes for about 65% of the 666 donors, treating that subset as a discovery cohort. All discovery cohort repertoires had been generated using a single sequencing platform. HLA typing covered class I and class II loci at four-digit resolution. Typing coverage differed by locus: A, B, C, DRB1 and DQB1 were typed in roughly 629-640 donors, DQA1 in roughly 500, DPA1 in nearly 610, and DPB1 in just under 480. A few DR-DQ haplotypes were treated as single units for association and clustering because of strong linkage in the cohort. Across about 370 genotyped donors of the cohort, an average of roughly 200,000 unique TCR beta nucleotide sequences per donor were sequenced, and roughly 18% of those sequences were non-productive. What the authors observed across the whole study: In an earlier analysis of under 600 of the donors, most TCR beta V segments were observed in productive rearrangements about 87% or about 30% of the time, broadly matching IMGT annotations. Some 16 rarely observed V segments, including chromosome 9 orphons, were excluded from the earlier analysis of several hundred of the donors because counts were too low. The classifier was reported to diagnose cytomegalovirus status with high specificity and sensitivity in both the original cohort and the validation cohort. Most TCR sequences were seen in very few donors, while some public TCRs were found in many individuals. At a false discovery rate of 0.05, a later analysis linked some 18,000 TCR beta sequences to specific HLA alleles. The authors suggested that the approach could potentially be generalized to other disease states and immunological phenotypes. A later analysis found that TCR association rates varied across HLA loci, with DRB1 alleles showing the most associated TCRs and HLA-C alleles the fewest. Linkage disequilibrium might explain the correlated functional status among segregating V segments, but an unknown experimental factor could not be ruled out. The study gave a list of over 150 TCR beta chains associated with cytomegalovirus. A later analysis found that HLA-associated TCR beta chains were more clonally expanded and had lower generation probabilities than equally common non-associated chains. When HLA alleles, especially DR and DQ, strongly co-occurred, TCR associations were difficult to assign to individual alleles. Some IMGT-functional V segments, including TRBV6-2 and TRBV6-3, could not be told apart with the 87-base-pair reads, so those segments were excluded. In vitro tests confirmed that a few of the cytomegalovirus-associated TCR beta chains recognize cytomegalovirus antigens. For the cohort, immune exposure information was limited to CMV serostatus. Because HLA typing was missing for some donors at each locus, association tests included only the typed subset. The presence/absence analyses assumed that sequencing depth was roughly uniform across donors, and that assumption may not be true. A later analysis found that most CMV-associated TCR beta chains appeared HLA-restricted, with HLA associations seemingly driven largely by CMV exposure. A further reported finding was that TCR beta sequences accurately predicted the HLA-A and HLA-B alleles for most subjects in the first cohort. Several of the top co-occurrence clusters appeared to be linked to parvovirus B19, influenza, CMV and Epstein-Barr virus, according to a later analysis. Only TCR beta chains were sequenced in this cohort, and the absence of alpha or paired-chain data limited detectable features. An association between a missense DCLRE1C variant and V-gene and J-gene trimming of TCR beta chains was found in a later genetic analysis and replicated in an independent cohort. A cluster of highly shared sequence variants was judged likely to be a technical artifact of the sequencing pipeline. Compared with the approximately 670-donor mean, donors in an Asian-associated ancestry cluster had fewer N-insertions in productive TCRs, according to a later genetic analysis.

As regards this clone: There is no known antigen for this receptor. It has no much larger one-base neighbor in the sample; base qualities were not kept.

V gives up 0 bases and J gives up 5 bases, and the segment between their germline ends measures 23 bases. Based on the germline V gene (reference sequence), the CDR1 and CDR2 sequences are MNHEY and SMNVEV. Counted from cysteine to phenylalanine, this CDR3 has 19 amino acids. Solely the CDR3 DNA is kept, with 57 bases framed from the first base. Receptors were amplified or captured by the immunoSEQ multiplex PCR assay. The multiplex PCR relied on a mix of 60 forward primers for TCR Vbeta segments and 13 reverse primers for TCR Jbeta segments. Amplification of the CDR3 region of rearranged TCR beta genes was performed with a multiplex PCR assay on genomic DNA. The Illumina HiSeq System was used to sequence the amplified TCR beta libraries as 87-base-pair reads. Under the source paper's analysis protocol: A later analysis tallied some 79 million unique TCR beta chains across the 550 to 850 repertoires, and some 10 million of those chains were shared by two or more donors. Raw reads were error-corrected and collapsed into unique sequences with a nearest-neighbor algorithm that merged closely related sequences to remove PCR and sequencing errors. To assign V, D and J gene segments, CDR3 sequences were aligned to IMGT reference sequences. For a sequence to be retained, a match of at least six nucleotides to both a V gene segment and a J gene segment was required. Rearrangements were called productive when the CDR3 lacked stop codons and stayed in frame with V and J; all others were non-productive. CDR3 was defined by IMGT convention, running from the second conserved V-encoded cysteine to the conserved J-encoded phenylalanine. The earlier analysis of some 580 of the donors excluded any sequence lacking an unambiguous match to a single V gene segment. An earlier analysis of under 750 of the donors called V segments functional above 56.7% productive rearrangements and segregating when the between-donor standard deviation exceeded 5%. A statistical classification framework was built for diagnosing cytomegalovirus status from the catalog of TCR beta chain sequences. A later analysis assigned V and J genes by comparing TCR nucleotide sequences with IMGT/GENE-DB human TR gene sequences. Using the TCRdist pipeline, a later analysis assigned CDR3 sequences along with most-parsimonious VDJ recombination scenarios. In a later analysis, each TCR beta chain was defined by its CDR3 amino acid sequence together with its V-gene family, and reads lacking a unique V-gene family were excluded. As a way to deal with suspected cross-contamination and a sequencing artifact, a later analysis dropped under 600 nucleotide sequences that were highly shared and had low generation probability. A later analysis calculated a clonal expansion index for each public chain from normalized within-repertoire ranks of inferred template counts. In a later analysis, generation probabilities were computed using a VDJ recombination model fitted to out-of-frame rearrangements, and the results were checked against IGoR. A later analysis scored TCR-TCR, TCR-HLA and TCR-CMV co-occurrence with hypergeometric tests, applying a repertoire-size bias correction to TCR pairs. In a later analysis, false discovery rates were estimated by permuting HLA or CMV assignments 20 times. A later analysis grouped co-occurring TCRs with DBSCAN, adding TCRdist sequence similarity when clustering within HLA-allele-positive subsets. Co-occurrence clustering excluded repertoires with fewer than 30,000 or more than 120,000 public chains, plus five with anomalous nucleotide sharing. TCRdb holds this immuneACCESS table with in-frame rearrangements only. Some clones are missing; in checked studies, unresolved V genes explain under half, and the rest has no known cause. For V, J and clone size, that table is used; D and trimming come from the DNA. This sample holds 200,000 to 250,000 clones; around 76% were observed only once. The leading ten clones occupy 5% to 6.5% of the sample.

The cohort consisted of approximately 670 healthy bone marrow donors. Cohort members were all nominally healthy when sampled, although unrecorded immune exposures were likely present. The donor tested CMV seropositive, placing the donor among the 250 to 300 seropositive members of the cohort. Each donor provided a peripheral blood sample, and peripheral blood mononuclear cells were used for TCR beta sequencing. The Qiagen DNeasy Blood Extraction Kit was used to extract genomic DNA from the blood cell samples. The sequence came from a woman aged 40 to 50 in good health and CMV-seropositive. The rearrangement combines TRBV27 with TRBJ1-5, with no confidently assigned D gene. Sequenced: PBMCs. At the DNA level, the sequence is TGTGCCAGCAGTTTATCGAGCGGGGAAGAGGAGTTCTTGCATCAGCCCCAGCATTTT. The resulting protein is CASSLSSGEEEFLHQPQHF.